The 26 T cell receptor beta chains below were found in one sample sequenced in a study of beta chain features in type 1 diabetes. The investigators reverse transcribed all of the isolated RNA, so they sequenced expressed TCRB transcripts. The assay was immunoSEQ multiplex PCR, and TCRdb's table has in-frame clones only and misses some. Among hundreds of thousands of clones listed, 13% to 15% were seen once. The sequencing sample was made of central memory CD4+ T cells from blood. The source of these receptors is a man between 25 and 39 years old in good health.

Comments on this clone: This sample also contains other DNA sequences that code for the same CDR3. The chain employs TRBV7-2 and TRBJ2-5, with 15 bases that match TRBD2. Germline V gene sequence: CDR1 SGHTA, CDR2 FQGNSA. V lost 4 bases, J lost 7 bases, and 13 bases stayed unmatched. CDR3 length: 18 amino acids. CDR3 sequence (DNA): TGTGCCAGCAGCTCTTCTAGGACTAGCGGGGGGGCGCGAGGGACCCAGTACTTC. Protein: CASSSSRTSGGARGTQYF.

In DNA, the CDR3 is TGTGCCAGTAAGGGTGACAGGGGTAGGGGTCAGCCCCAGCATTTT. It is translated as CASKGDRGRGQPQHF. This sequence joins TRBV19 and TRBJ1-5, with 8 bases identical to TRBD1. The CDR3 is 15 residues long. Germline V lookup: CDR1 LNHDA, CDR2 SQIVND (reference sequence). Trimming at V came to 7 bases and at J to 6 bases, leaving 11 bases not matched to a gene.

The chain couples TRBV28 to TRBJ1-2; a possible D gene is TRBD1 (5 bases). The germline V gene has CDR1 MDHEN and CDR2 SYDVKM. This CDR3 is built from 14 residues. V gave up 3 bases and J gave up 4 bases, with 12 bases separating them. The DNA for the CDR3 is TGTGCCAGCAGTTTGGGGCAGACCGCCTATGGCTACACCTTC. Translation gives CASSLGQTAYGYTF.

The chain has TRBV4-2 and TRBJ1-1; D is unclear. Between the trimmed V and J ends, which lost 0 bases and 6 bases, there was a span of 17 bases. The CDR3 consists of 16 residues. Germline CDR1 and CDR2: LGHNA and YNFKEQ. The CDR3 DNA reads TGTGCCAGCAGCCAAGAGCCGGGATCGAAACTCGCTGAAGCTTTCTTT. Residues: CASSQEPGSKLAEAFF.

This chain uses TRBV29-1 with TRBJ1-2; D is perhaps TRBD1 (6 bases). CDR1 SQVTM and CDR2 ANQGSEA come from the germline V gene. The CDR3 loop spans 15 amino acids. Trimming cost V 2 bases and J 8 bases, with 21 bases left between them. The CDR3 sequence is CSVEPFQSTGTGYTF. The CDR3 nucleotides are TGCAGCGTTGAACCCTTTCAGTCGACAGGAACCGGCTACACCTTC. Together with reference TRBV29-1 and TRBJ1-2, the CDR3 gives the full variable domain: SAVISQKPSRDICQRGTSLTIQCQVDSQVTMMFWYRQQPGQSLTLIATANQGSEATYESGFVIDKFPISRPNLTFSTLTVSNMSPEDSSIYLCSVEPFQSTGTGYTFGSGTRLTVV.

This clone has a handful of counts. The chain employs TRBV5-1 and TRBJ1-2; D ambiguous. The CDR3 covers 14 residues. Between the trimmed V and J ends, which lost 5 bases and 5 bases, there was a span of 16 bases. The germline CDR1 and CDR2 sequences are SGHRS and YFSETQ. The CDR3 loop is CASSTGRVDYGYTF. In nucleotides, the CDR3 is TGCGCCAGCAGTACCGGGCGGGTTGATTATGGCTACACCTTC.

This clone was picked up a small number of times. The J gene is TRBJ1-2, the V gene TRBV2; D is ambiguous. The length of the CDR3 is 13 residues. Trimming cost V 2 bases and J 3 bases, with 7 bases left between them. The germline V gene has CDR1 SNHLY and CDR2 FYNNEI. DNA for the CDR3: TGTGCCAGCAGTGAAAGGGTGTACTATGGCTACACCTTC. This gives the protein CASSERVYYGYTF.

This clone was counted ten times or more. J is TRBJ2-2 and V is TRBV29-1; tentative D call: TRBD1 (5 bases). The CDR3 covers 15 residues. Germline assignment: CDR1 SQVTM and CDR2 ANQGSEA. The V gene lost 7 bases and the J gene lost 1 base, with 16 bases spanning the gap. The CDR3 region has the DNA TGCAGCGATGTGCAGGGAAAAGAGAACACCGGGGAGCTGTTTTTT. Amino acid sequence: CSDVQGKENTGELFF.

The chain carries TRBV11-1 and TRBJ1-5; maybe TRBD1 (6 bases). CDR3 length equals 14 residues. Germline V gene lookup returns CDR1 SGHAT and CDR2 FQDESV (reference sequence). V lost 4 bases to trimming and J lost 11 bases, with 18 bases between them. The CDR3 spells CASSSGTSSWAQHF. In DNA, the CDR3 is TGTGCCAGCAGCTCCGGGACATCGAGTTGGGCCCAGCATTTT.

In its sample, this clone was seen a few times. This sequence joins TRBV25-1 and TRBJ2-1, with 8 bases aligning to TRBD2. The CDR3 contains 12 residues. The V segment lost 6 bases and the J segment 7 bases; nucleotides outside the gene matches: 2. Germline V gives CDR1 MGHDK, CDR2 SYGVNS. Here the CDR3 DNA reads TGTGCCAGCAGACCGGGGGGGAATGAGCAGTTCTTC. Its translation is CASRPGGNEQFF. The whole variable domain, remainder taken from reference TRBV25-1 and TRBJ2-1, is EADIYQTPRYLVIGTGKKITLECSQTMGHDKMYWYQQDPGMELHLIHYSYGVNSTEKGDLSSESTVSRIRTEHFPLTLESARPSHTSQYLCASRPGGNEQFFGPGTRLTVL.

This clone has only a few counts. The V call is TRBV11-3, the J call TRBJ2-4, with D possibly being TRBD2 (5 bases). CDR3 size: 14 residues. V lost 5 bases and J 8 bases, leaving 16 bases between the germline ends. CDR1 and CDR2 from the germline V gene are SGHNT and YENEEA. This chain's CDR3 is CASSLSPLRDIQYF. CDR3 sequence (DNA): TGTGCCAGCAGCCTCAGCCCTCTGAGGGACATTCAGTACTTC.

This clone was picked up one time. The CDR3 loop is CASSPDYPREKLFF. In DNA form, the CDR3 reads TGTGCCAGTAGCCCCGACTATCCAAGGGAAAAACTGTTTTTT. V is TRBV19 and J is TRBJ1-4; D unclear. V was cut by 6 bases and J by 8 bases, with 16 bases left in between. The germline CDR1 and CDR2 sequences are LNHDA and SQIVND (reference sequence). The CDR3 is 14 amino acids. The full variable domain, with the rest looked up from reference TRBV19 and TRBJ1-4, is DGGITQSPKYLFRKEGQNVTLSCEQNLNHDAMYWYRQDPGQGLRLIYYSQIVNDFQKGDIAEGYSVSREKKESFPLTVTSAQKNPTAFYLCASSPDYPREKLFFGSGTQLSVL.

This clone was picked up a small number of times. CDR3 in DNA: TGTGCCTGGAGTACAGGGTACTCTGGAAACACCATATATTTT. Protein product: CAWSTGYSGNTIYF. The V gene is TRBV30, the J gene TRBJ1-3, with D possibly matching TRBD1 (6 bases). The germline CDR1 and CDR2 sequences are GTSNPN and SVGIG (reference sequence). V lost 2 bases to trimming and J lost 0 bases, with 8 bases between them. This CDR3 comprises 14 residues.

This clone was counted a few times. In DNA, the CDR3 is TGTGCCACCCGCCGGGACAGGGGGCGCGGCTATGGCTACACCTTC. Its protein is CATRRDRGRGYGYTF. This chain joins TRBV6-1 and TRBJ1-2, with TRBD1 matching over 12 bases. Trimming cost V 10 bases and J 4 bases; bases outside gene matches: 10. The CDR3 is made up of 15 amino acids. Germline loops: CDR1 MNHNS, CDR2 SASEGT.

This clone has only a few counts. The V gene is TRBV7-9, the J gene TRBJ2-3; 8 bases map to TRBD2. Germline V CDR1 and CDR2: SEHNR, FQNEAQ (reference sequence). The V gene end was trimmed by 4 bases and the J gene end by 4 bases; junction bases not matched to a gene: 4. This CDR3 contains 14 residues. The CDR3 nucleotides are TGTGCCAGCAGCTCCACGGGGGGGGCAGATACGCAGTATTTT. Translation gives CASSSTGGADTQYF. The variable domain in full, completed from reference TRBV7-9 and TRBJ2-3, reads DTGVSQNPRHKITKRGQNVTFRCDPISEHNRLYWYRQTLGQGPEFLTYFQNEAQLEKSRLLSDRFSAERPKGSFSTLEIQRTEQGDSAMYLCASSSTGGADTQYFGPGTRLTVL.

This clone was seen a few times. This chain joins TRBV18 and TRBJ1-5; D is unclear. The V end was cut by 1 base, the J end by 4 bases, with 17 bases between. There are 17 residues in the CDR3. Germline V gene sequence: CDR1 KGHSH, CDR2 LQKENI. The CDR3 DNA sequence: TGTGCCAGCTCACCACGGGAGAGTGGATATAATAATCAGCCCCAGCATTTT. It encodes CASSPRESGYNNQPQHF.

V gene TRBV29-1 combines with J gene TRBJ2-1; TRBD2 matches at 7 bases. Germline V gene lookup returns CDR1 SQVTM and CDR2 ANQGSEA. The CDR3 spans 16 residues. Germline trimming cut 0 bases from V and 8 bases from J; bases unmatched to any gene: 13. The CDR3, as DNA: TGCAGCGTTGAAGATCGAGGGCGGGGGAGAGGGCATGAGCAGTTCTTC. Protein: CSVEDRGRGRGHEQFF.

In its sample, this clone was seen a few times. The chain joins TRBV5-1 to TRBJ2-2; TRBD1 agrees at 7 bases. The V gene end was trimmed by 4 bases and the J gene end by 4 bases; junction bases not matched to a gene: 4. Looked up from germline, CDR1 is SGHRS and CDR2 is YFSETQ. CDR3 length: 14 amino acids. The CDR3 spells CASSKGQSTGELFF. The CDR3 DNA sequence: TGCGCCAGCAGCAAGGGACAGAGCACCGGGGAGCTGTTTTTT. The full variable domain, completed using reference TRBV5-1 and TRBJ2-2, is KAGVTQTPRYLIKTRGQQVTLSCSPISGHRSVSWYQQTPGQGLQFLFEYFSETQRNKGNFPGRFSGRQFSNSRSEMNVSTLELGDSALYLCASSKGQSTGELFFGEGSRLTVL.

This clone was detected only a few times. This sequence joins TRBV4-2 and TRBJ2-2; 7 positions agree with TRBD1. The V gene end was trimmed by 0 bases and the J gene end by 4 bases; junction bases not matched to a gene: 5. This CDR3 spans 16 amino acids. The germline V gene has CDR1 LGHNA and CDR2 YNFKEQ. The CDR3 region is CASSQDSGGGTGELFF. The DNA for the CDR3 is TGTGCCAGCAGCCAAGATTCAGGGGGTGGCACCGGGGAGCTGTTTTTT.

This clone was recorded at least ten times. This chain joins TRBV25-1 and TRBJ2-7; 7 nucleotides agree with TRBD2. V dropped 3 bases and J dropped 5; count of bases not matched to a gene: 4. Germline values: CDR1 MGHDK, CDR2 SYGVNS. The CDR3 runs 13 residues. The CDR3: CASSDRGTNEQYF. As DNA, the CDR3 is TGTGCCAGCAGTGACCGTGGGACTAACGAGCAGTACTTC.

The chain is built from TRBV7-2 and TRBJ2-6, with D hard to call. The CDR3 covers 15 residues. Germline values: CDR1 SGHTA, CDR2 FQGNSA. Trimming left V 5 bases short and J 0 bases short, with 8 bases between. CDR3 DNA: TGTGCCAGCAGCCCGGGTGGCTCTGGGGCCAACGTCCTGACTTTC. It specifies CASSPGGSGANVLTF. The full variable domain, with the rest looked up from reference TRBV7-2 and TRBJ2-6, is GAGVSQSPSNKVTEKGKDVELRCDPISGHTALYWYRQSLGQGLEFLIYFQGNSAPDKSGLPSDRFSAERTGGSVSTLTIQRTQQEDSAVYLCASSPGGSGANVLTFGAGSRLTVL.

V gene TRBV6-1 combines with J gene TRBJ2-3; D is unclear. V was pared by 6 bases and J by 3 bases, with 13 bases between. Looked up from germline, CDR1 is MNHNS and CDR2 is SASEGT. The CDR3 totals 14 residues. The CDR3 nucleotides read TGTGCCAGCAGCCCAGTGGGGATTACAGATACGCAGTATTTT. Translation: CASSPVGITDTQYF.

There are a few counts of this clone. The genes are TRBV5-5 and TRBJ1-2; D unclear. Germline V gives CDR1 SGHKS, CDR2 YYEKEE (reference sequence). The V end was cut by 6 bases, the J end by 8 bases, with 14 bases between. The CDR3 is 12 amino acids. CDR3 in amino acids: CASTVWRAGYTF. DNA of the CDR3: TGTGCCAGCACCGTCTGGAGGGCCGGCTACACCTTC.

This clone has more than one count but fewer than ten. The chain has TRBV4-3 and TRBJ2-5; TRBD1 is a possible D gene (7 bases). Germline V gene data show CDR1 as LGHNA and CDR2 as YSLEER. Trimming stripped 1 base from V and 4 bases from J, with 13 bases between. The CDR3 consists of 15 residues. The CDR3 reads CASSQGGTARETQYF. In nucleotides, the CDR3 is TGCGCCAGCAGCCAAGGCGGGACAGCCAGAGAGACCCAGTACTTC.

There are many counts of this clone. The CDR3 DNA follows: TGTGCCAGCAGCCCGGGACAGGGTCCCGAGCAGTACTTC. Translating it yields CASSPGQGPEQYF. The rearrangement uses TRBV7-2 and TRBJ2-7; 9 nucleotides agree with TRBD1. The CDR3 has 13 residues. The germline V gene has CDR1 SGHTA and CDR2 FQGNSA. The trim removed 5 bases at V and 6 bases at J, leaving 5 bases unmatched. Full variable domain (outside the CDR3, taken from reference TRBV7-2 and TRBJ2-7): GAGVSQSPSNKVTEKGKDVELRCDPISGHTALYWYRQSLGQGLEFLIYFQGNSAPDKSGLPSDRFSAERTGGSVSTLTIQRTQQEDSAVYLCASSPGQGPEQYFGPGTRLTVT.

The chain links TRBV9 to TRBJ1-1; D might be TRBD1 (6 bases). The V gene's germline CDR1 is SGDLS and CDR2 YYNGEE. Trimming took off 0 bases at V and 4 bases at J, with 13 bases between the two ends. The CDR3 spans 15 residues. This CDR3 is CASSVVLGGATEAFF. The CDR3, as DNA: TGTGCCAGCAGCGTAGTTCTAGGGGGGGCCACTGAAGCTTTCTTT.